This is a list of T cell receptor beta chains from one sample in a study of blood T cell repertoires in COVID-19. The repertoire was sequenced with immunoSEQ multiplex PCR; TCRdb's copy has only in-frame clones and lacks some. The table records 150,000 to 200,000 clones, around nine tenths of them present only once. Sequencing was performed on peripheral blood. These TCRs come from a woman in her 70s with COVID-19, enrolled during active disease. CDR3s include the opening cysteine and the closing phenylalanine or tryptophan. A D gene is named only where the DNA matches it firmly.

d_gene | j_gene | len | v_gene | CDR3aa | CDR3nt
- | TRBJ1-1 | 15 | TRBV11-2 | CASSLEVWAGTEAFF | TGTGCCAGCAGCTTAGAGGTCTGGGCAGGCACTGAAGCTTTCTTT
TRBD1 | TRBJ2-1 | 14 | TRBV6-5 | CASSPGQGVGEQFF | TGTGCCAGCAGTCCGGGACAGGGGGTTGGTGAGCAGTTCTTC
- | TRBJ2-6 | 16 | TRBV18 | CASSPLTGTGANVLTF | TGTGCCAGCTCACCGTTGACTGGAACTGGGGCCAACGTCCTGACTTTC
TRBD1 | TRBJ1-6 | 15 | TRBV7-6 | CASSPAGGAGSPLHF | TGTGCCAGCAGCCCAGCAGGGGGCGCGGGTTCACCCCTCCACTTT
TRBD1 | TRBJ2-5 | 14 | TRBV7-2 | CASSKTGGQETQYF | TGTGCCAGCTCGAAAACAGGGGGCCAAGAGACCCAGTACTTC
TRBD2 | TRBJ2-1 | 15 | TRBV11-2 | CASRLAGAQGNEQFF | TGTGCCAGCAGGCTAGCGGGAGCTCAAGGCAATGAGCAGTTCTTC
TRBD2 | TRBJ2-1 | 17 | TRBV19 | CASSASGTTISYNEQFF | TGTGCCAGTAGTGCATCCGGGACTACGATCTCCTACAATGAGCAGTTCTTC
- | TRBJ2-7 | 13 | TRBV5-1 | CASSGYDRYEQYF | TGCGCCAGCAGCGGTTACGACAGGTACGAGCAGTACTTC
TRBD1 | TRBJ2-1 | 15 | TRBV7-2 | CASSLGQGYYNEQFF | TGTGCCAGCAGCTTGGGACAGGGGTACTACAATGAGCAGTTCTTC
- | TRBJ1-2 | 16 | TRBV9 | CASSPEGPQGTIGYTF | TGTGCCAGCAGCCCTGAGGGACCGCAAGGGACTATTGGCTACACCTTC
TRBD1 | TRBJ1-2 | 12 | TRBV25-1 | CASRDRGLGYTF | TGTGCCAGCAGGGACAGGGGTCTAGGCTACACCTTC
- | TRBJ1-1 | 14 | TRBV3-1/TRBV3-2 | CASSQMTGNTEAFF | TGTGCCAGCAGCCAAATGACAGGGAACACTGAAGCTTTCTTT
- | TRBJ1-2 | 15 | TRBV6-5 | CASSRTGGRNYGYTF | TGTGCCAGCAGTCGGACGGGGGGTAGGAACTATGGCTACACCTTC